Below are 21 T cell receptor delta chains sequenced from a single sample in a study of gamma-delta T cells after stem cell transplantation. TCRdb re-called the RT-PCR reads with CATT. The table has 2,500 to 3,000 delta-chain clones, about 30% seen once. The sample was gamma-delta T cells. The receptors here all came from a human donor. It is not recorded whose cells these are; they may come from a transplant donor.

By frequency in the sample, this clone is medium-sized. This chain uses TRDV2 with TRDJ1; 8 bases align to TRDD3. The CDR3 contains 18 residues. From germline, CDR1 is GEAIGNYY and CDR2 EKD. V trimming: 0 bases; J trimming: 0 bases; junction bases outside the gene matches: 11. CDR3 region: CACDTLTGGTLYTDKLIF. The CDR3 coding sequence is TGTGCCTGTGACACCCTTACTGGGGGGACCTTGTACACCGATAAACTCATCTTT.

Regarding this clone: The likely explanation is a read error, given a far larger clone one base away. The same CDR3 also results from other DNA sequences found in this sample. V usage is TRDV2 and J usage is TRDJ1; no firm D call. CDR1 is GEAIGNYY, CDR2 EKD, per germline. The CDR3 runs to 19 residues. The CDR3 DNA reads TGTGCCTGTGACACCCTTGGTTTGTACCCGAACCGGTTCACCGATAAGCTCATCTTT. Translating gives CACDTLGLYPNRFTDKLIF.

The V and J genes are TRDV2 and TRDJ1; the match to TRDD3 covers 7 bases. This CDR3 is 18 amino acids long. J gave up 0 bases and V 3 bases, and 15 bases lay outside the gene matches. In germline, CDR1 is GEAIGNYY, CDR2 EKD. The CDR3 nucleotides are TGTGCCTGTGACCCCTTGGCTGGGGGGTCGGCGTACACCGATAAACTCATCTTT. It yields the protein CACDPLAGGSAYTDKLIF.

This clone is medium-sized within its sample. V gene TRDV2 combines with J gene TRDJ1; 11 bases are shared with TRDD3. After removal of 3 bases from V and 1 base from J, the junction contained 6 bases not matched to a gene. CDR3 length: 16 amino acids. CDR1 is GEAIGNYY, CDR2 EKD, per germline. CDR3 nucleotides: TGTGCCTGTGACGTACTGGGGGATAAAGGCACCGATAAACTCATCTTT. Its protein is CACDVLGDKGTDKLIF.

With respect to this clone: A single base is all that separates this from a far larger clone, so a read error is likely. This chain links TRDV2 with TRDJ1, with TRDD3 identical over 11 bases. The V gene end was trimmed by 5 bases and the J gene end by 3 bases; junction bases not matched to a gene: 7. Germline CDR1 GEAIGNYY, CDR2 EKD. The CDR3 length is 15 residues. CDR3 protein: CACGVLGDKADKLIF. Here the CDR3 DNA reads TGTGCCTGTGGCGTACTGGGGGATAAGGCCGATAAACTCATCTTT.

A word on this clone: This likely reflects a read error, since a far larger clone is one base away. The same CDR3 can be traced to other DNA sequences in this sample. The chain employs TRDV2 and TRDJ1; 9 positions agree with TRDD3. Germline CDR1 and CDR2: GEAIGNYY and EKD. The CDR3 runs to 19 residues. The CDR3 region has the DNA TGCGCCTGTGACTCTATACAATCCTGGCTGGGGGATGACACCGATAAACTCATCTTT. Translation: CACDSIQSWLGDDTDKLIF.

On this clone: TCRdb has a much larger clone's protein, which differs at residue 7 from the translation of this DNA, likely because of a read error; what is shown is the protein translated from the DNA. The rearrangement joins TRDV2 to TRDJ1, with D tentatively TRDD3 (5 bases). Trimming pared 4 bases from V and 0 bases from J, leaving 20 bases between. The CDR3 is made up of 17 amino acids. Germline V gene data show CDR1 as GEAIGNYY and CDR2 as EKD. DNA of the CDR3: TGTGCCTGTGATCCTCTCTCTGGGAAGAATTACACCGATAAACTCATCTTT. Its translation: CACDPLSGKNYTDKLIF.

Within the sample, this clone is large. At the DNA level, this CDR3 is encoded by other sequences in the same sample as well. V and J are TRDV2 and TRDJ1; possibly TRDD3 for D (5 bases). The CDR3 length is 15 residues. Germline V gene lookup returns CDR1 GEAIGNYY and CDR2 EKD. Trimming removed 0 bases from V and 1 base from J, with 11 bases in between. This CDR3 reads CACDTVGTRTDKLIF. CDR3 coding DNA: TGTGCCTGTGACACCGTGGGGACTCGCACCGATAAACTCATCTTT.

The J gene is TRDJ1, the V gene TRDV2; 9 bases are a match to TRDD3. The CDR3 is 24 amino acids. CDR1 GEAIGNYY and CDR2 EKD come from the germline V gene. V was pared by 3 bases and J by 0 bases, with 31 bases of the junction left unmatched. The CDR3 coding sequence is TGTGCCTGTGACCCCCGCCCGCACCGCCCGCACTGGGGGGGGATACTTCACAACACCGATAAACTCATCTTT. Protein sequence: CACDPRPHRPHWGGILHNTDKLIF.

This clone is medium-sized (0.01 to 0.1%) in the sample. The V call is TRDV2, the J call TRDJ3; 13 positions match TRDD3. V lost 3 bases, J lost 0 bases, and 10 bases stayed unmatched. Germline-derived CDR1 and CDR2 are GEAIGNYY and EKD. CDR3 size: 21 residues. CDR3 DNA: TGTGCCTGTGACCCCGTACTGGGGGATACGGATAGCTCCTGGGACACCCGACAGATGTTTTTC. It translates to CACDPVLGDTDSSWDTRQMFF.

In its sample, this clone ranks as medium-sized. The CDR3: CACDTVGSGYGGTDKLIF. CDR3 nucleotides: TGTGCCTGTGACACCGTCGGATCCGGATACGGGGGCACCGATAAACTCATCTTT. The V and J genes are TRDV2 and TRDJ1; TRDD3 aligns across 7 bases. Germline assignment: CDR1 GEAIGNYY and CDR2 EKD. The J segment lost 1 base and the V segment lost 0 bases, leaving 13 bases of the junction unmatched. The CDR3 loop spans 18 amino acids.

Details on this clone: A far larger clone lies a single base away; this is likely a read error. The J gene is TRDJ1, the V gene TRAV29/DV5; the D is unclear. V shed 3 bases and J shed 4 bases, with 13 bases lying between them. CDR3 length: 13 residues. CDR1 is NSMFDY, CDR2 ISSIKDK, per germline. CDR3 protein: CAATVAFVDKLIF. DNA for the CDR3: TGTGCAGCAACCGTGGCCTTTGTCGATAAACTCATCTTT.

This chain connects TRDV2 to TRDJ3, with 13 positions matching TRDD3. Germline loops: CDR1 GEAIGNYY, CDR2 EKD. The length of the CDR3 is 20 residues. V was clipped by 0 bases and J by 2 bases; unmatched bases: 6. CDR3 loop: CACDTVTGGYATWDTRQMFF. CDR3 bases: TGTGCCTGTGACACCGTTACTGGGGGATACGCGACCTGGGACACCCGACAGATGTTTTTC.

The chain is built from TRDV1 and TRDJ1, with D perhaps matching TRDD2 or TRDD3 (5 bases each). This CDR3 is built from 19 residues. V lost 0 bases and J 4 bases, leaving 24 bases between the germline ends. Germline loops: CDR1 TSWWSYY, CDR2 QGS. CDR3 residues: CALGELRLRTRHGGDKLIF. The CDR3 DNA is TGTGCTCTTGGGGAACTCCGCCTTCGAACGAGGCACGGGGGCGATAAACTCATCTTT.

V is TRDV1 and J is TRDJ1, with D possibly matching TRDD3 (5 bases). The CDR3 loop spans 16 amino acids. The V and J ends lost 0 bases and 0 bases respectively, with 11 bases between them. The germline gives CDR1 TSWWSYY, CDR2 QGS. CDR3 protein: CALGELGGGDTDKLIF. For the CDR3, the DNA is TGTGCTCTTGGGGAACTAGGAGGGGGCGACACCGATAAACTCATCTTT.

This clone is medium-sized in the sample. In nucleotides, the CDR3 is TGTGCTCTTGGGGAATCCTACCCCTTCCTGGGGGACAACACCGATAAACTCATCTTT. This gives the protein CALGESYPFLGDNTDKLIF. The rearrangement joins TRDV1 to TRDJ1, with D possibly TRDD3 on 8 matching bases. The ends were cut back, 2 bases at V and 0 bases at J, with 22 bases in the middle. This CDR3 contains 19 residues. Germline V gives CDR1 TSWWSYY, CDR2 QGS.

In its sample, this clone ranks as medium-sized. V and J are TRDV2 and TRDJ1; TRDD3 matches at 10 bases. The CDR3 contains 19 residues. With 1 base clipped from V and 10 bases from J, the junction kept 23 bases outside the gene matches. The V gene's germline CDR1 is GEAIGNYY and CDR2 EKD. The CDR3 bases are TGTGCCTGTGACACTGCGTCTCTCCGGAAGGAGGGGGATACGCGGGGACTCATCTTT. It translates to CACDTASLRKEGDTRGLIF.

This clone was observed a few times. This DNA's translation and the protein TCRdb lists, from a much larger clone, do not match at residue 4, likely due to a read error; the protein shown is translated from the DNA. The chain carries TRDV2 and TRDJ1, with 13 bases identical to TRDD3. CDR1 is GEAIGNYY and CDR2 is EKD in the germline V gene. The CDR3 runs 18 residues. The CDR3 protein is CACGTLNTGGYAPDKLIF. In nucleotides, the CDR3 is TGTGCCTGTGGCACCCTTAACACTGGGGGATACGCCCCCGATAAACTCATCTTT.

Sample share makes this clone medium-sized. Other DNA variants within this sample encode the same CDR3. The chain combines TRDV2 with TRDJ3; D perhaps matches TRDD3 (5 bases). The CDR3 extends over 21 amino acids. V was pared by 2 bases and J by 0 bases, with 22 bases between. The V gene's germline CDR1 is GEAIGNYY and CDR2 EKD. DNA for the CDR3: TGTGCCTGTGACAGAGTTATGCGGGATCCAAGCAACTCCTGGGACACCCGACAGATGTTTTTC. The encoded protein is CACDRVMRDPSNSWDTRQMFF.

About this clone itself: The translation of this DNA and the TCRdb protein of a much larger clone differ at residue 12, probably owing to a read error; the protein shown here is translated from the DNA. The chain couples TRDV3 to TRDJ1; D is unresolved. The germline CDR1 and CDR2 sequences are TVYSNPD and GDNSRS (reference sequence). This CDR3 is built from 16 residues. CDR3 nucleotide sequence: TGTGCCCTCGCAACGTATGGATCAGGATTCACCGGTAAACTCATCTTT. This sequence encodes CALATYGSGFTGKLIF.

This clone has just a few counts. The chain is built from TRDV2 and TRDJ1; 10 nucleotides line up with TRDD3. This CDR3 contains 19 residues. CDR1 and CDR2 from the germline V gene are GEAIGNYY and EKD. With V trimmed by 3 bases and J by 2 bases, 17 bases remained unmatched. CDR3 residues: CACDPLVLAGDTLTDKLIF. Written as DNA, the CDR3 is TGTGCCTGTGACCCCTTGGTGCTGGCGGGGGATACGCTTACCGATAAACTCATCTTT.